A single sample gave rise to the 9 T cell receptor beta chains below, sequenced in a study of T-cell memory formation after mild COVID-19. Each CDR3 protein is one row after TCRdb ran MiXCR on the 5' RACE reads. The sample carries 250,000 to 400,000 distinct CDR3 sequences, roughly 13% recorded once. The sequenced material came from PBMCs or a T cell subset sorted from them (not recorded which). These receptors were taken from a man in his late teens or twenties who had mild COVID-19 (a few samples of this study predate the infection). Cell type and time point are not known.

Only a few counts were recorded for this clonotype. The V gene is TRBV7-9, the J gene TRBJ1-4; a possible D gene is TRBD1 (6 bases). With 5 bases removed from V and 8 bases from J, the gap between germline ends came to 15 bases. Germline loops: CDR1 SEHNR, CDR2 FQNEAQ (reference sequence). This CDR3 region has 14 residues. CDR3 nucleotides: TGTGCCAGCAGCCCCCCGGGGGCTGGAGAAAAACTGTTTTTT. As protein: CASSPPGAGEKLFF.

This clonotype was recorded at least ten times. This chain joins TRBV7-2 and TRBJ1-6; no clear D. V was trimmed by 5 bases and J by 10 bases, leaving 15 bases between them. This CDR3 is built from 14 residues. Germline CDR1 and CDR2: SGHTA and FQGNSA. Written as DNA, the CDR3 is TGTGCCAGCAGCCCCTCGGGTACAGCCTCACCCCTCCACTTT. As protein: CASSPSGTASPLHF. Based on the CDR3 plus reference TRBV7-2 and TRBJ1-6, the full variable domain is GAGVSQSPSNKVTEKGKDVELRCDPISGHTALYWYRQSLGQGLEFLIYFQGNSAPDKSGLPSDRFSAERTGGSVSTLTIQRTQQEDSAVYLCASSPSGTASPLHFGNGTRLTVT.

The gene calls are TRBV9 and TRBJ2-3; D unclear. Germline V gene data show CDR1 as SGDLS and CDR2 as YYNGEE. The ends were cut back, 0 bases at V and 6 bases at J, with 17 bases in the middle. The CDR3 totals 16 residues. CDR3 DNA: TGTGCCAGCAGCGTAGATGTTGGCCGGCAAGGGGATACGCAGTATTTT. Its protein product is CASSVDVGRQGDTQYF.

This clonotype was counted only a few times. The chain has TRBV11-3 and TRBJ2-1; possibly TRBD1 for D (6 bases). This CDR3 has 12 residues. The V end lost 1 base, the J end lost 13 bases, and 11 bases lay between the germline ends. The V gene's germline CDR1 is SGHNT and CDR2 YENEEA. CDR3 in DNA: TGTGCCAGCAGCTTAGGAGAGGACAGACAGTTCTTC. This translates into CASSLGEDRQFF.

This clonotype has a count of ten or more. The chain links TRBV20-1 to TRBJ1-4; no firm D call. The CDR3 runs 15 residues. V dropped 1 base and J dropped 6 bases, with 15 bases sitting between them. Germline V gene sequence: CDR1 DFQATT, CDR2 SNEGSKA (reference sequence). The CDR3 DNA reads TGCAGTGCTAGAGCCTCCGGGCCCCTTGATGAAAAACTGTTTTTT. It yields the protein CSARASGPLDEKLFF.

The chain carries TRBV18 and TRBJ2-7; a weak D match, TRBD1 (6 bases). Germline V CDR1 and CDR2: KGHSH, LQKENI. CDR3 size: 11 residues. The ends were cut back, 3 bases at V and 9 bases at J, with 9 bases in the middle. The CDR3 loop reads CASSPGRGQYF. CDR3 DNA: TGTGCCAGCTCACCGGGCAGGGGGCAGTACTTC.

A note on this clonotype: This may stem from a read error, because a much larger clone lies one nucleotide away. The chain couples TRBV5-1 to TRBJ2-2, with D uncertain. From germline, CDR1 is SGHRS and CDR2 YFSETQ. CDR3 size: 13 residues. Trimming removed 0 bases at V and 4 bases at J, with 4 bases between. The CDR3 DNA reads TGCGCCAGCAGCTTGGATCTCACCGGGGAGCTGTTTTTT. It translates to CASSLDLTGELFF.

The chain uses TRBV5-1 and TRBJ2-7; D unclear. Deletions cut 3 bases from V and 5 bases from J, with 12 bases between. The CDR3 loop spans 13 amino acids. Germline loops: CDR1 SGHRS, CDR2 YFSETQ. CDR3 sequence: CASSSQVGDEQYF. CDR3 coding DNA: TGCGCCAGCAGCTCACAAGTTGGGGACGAGCAGTACTTC.

This clonotype was observed a few times. The chain uses TRBV7-6 and TRBJ2-1, with 12 bases fitting TRBD2. The length of the CDR3 is 16 residues. Germline V CDR1 and CDR2: SGHVS, FNYEAQ. V lost 4 bases to trimming and J lost 8 bases; unmatched junction nucleotides: 9. CDR3 bases: TGTGCCAGCAGCTCCGGTCGGCTAGCGGGGGGGCATGAGCAGTTCTTC. Its protein is CASSSGRLAGGHEQFF. Supplemented by reference TRBV7-6 and TRBJ2-1, the full variable domain reads GAGVSQSPRYKVTKRGQDVALRCDPISGHVSLYWYRQALGQGPEFLTYFNYEAQQDKSGLPNDRFSAERPEGSISTLTIQRTEQRDSAMYRCASSSGRLAGGHEQFFGPGTRLTVL.